Presented here are 22 T cell receptor beta chains from one specimen sequenced in a study of identical twins. A single record per CDR3 protein comes from TCRdb applying MiXCR to the 5' RACE reads. This table holds around 160,000 distinct CDR3 sequences, roughly 3.3% found once. Sequencing was done on a sample of memory T cells sorted from blood. The receptors derive from a man aged 18 to 35 in good health.

This clonotype was picked up many times. The chain is built from TRBV19 and TRBJ2-5; 8 nucleotides align to TRBD1. Germline V gives CDR1 LNHDA, CDR2 SQIVND (reference sequence). CDR3 size: 14 residues. With 6 bases clipped from V and 1 base from J, the junction kept 4 bases outside the gene matches. CDR3 loop: CASSTGTGQETQYF. CDR3 nucleotides: TGTGCCAGTAGCACCGGGACAGGCCAAGAGACCCAGTACTTC.

This clonotype was counted many times. This chain joins TRBV7-2 and TRBJ2-1, with D possibly TRBD2 on 5 matching bases. The CDR3 totals 14 residues. Germline lookup yields CDR1 SGHTA and CDR2 FQGNSA. Trimming took off 3 bases at V and 4 bases at J, with 10 bases between the two ends. The CDR3 bases are TGTGCCAGCAGCTTTGGCGGGTCGTACAATGAGCAGTTCTTC. It specifies CASSFGGSYNEQFF.

In its sample, this clonotype was seen many times. This chain links TRBV4-1 with TRBJ2-1; tentatively, D is TRBD2 (6 bases). V lost 4 bases and J 0 bases, leaving 16 bases between the germline ends. CDR1 is MGHRA, CDR2 YSYEKL, per germline. The CDR3 loop spans 17 amino acids. The CDR3 sequence is CASSRGVARSSYNEQFF. The DNA for the CDR3 is TGCGCCAGCAGCCGGGGGGTGGCGAGGAGCTCCTACAATGAGCAGTTCTTC.

Ten or more counts support this clonotype. The V gene is TRBV3-1, the J gene TRBJ2-4; D is perhaps TRBD1 (5 bases). Trimming took 1 base from V and 2 from J, leaving 12 bases between them. The CDR3 is 16 residues long. From germline, CDR1 is LGHDT and CDR2 YNNKEL (reference sequence). This CDR3 is CASSQVGRATKNIQYF. In DNA, the CDR3 is TGTGCCAGCAGCCAAGTAGGCAGGGCGACCAAAAACATTCAGTACTTC.

Concerning this clonotype itself: Possible read error: a much larger clone is one base away. This chain joins TRBV4-1 and TRBJ2-1; D is undetermined. Germline values: CDR1 MGHRA, CDR2 YSYEKL. This CDR3 contains 15 residues. The CDR3 protein is CSSSQDLSSYNEQFF. As DNA, the CDR3 is TGCTCCAGCAGCCAAGATTTGAGCTCCTACAATGAGCAGTTCTTC.

This clonotype appeared many times. This chain links TRBV6-1 with TRBJ1-5, with D possibly TRBD1 on 6 matching bases. The V and J ends lost 7 bases and 1 base respectively, with 14 bases between them. This CDR3 has 15 residues. The germline V gene has CDR1 MNHNS and CDR2 SASEGT. The CDR3 loop reads CASTSNRASNQPQHF. CDR3 DNA sequence: TGTGCCAGCACATCGAACAGGGCGAGCAATCAGCCCCAGCATTTT.

This clonotype was picked up a small number of times. The chain employs TRBV5-6 and TRBJ2-7; possible D gene TRBD1, 5 bases. Trimming removed 1 base from V and 7 bases from J, with 21 bases in between. CDR3 length: 16 residues. The germline V gene encodes CDR1 SGHDT and CDR2 YYEEEE. Here the CDR3 reads CASSLKTAPLLVEQYF. The CDR3 region has the DNA TGTGCCAGCAGCTTGAAGACAGCACCCCTACTTGTGGAGCAGTACTTC.

This clonotype was counted at least ten times. The J gene is TRBJ2-6, the V gene TRBV7-2; weak D call: TRBD1 (5 bases). The CDR3 sequence is 16 residues long. V was pared by 1 base and J by 2 bases, with 9 bases between. Germline V gene data show CDR1 as SGHTA and CDR2 as FQGNSA. The CDR3 protein is CASSLESGTGANVLTF. For the CDR3, the DNA is TGTGCCAGCAGCTTAGAGTCAGGGACTGGGGCCAACGTCCTGACTTTC.

This clonotype has at least ten counts. The chain is built from TRBV11-2 and TRBJ2-4, with 7 nucleotides matching TRBD2. The V gene end was trimmed by 1 base and the J gene end by 0 bases; junction bases not matched to a gene: 0. The germline gives CDR1 SGHAT, CDR2 FQNNGV. The CDR3 is 15 amino acids. CDR3 sequence reads: CASSLGGGAKNIQYF. CDR3 in DNA: TGTGCCAGCAGCTTAGGCGGGGGAGCCAAAAACATTCAGTACTTC.

This clonotype was counted ten times or more. This chain uses TRBV29-1 with TRBJ2-1; 7 nucleotides agree with TRBD1. The V and J ends lost 7 bases and 5 bases, in that order; junction bases with no gene match: 8. Germline CDR1 reads SQVTM; CDR2 reads ANQGSEA. The CDR3 spans 13 residues. The CDR3 reads CSAVRDSNNEQFF. The CDR3 coding sequence is TGCAGCGCCGTCCGGGACAGTAACAATGAGCAGTTCTTC.

This clonotype was seen a handful of times. V gene TRBV4-1 combines with J gene TRBJ2-3; D is ambiguous. Germline CDR1 and CDR2: MGHRA and YSYEKL. Deletions cut 1 base from V and 1 base from J, with 18 bases between. The CDR3 spans 18 residues. The CDR3 loop reads CASSQGSRSLLGTDTQYF. CDR3 DNA sequence: TGCGCCAGCAGCCAAGGGTCGCGGTCCCTTCTTGGCACAGATACGCAGTATTTT.

This clonotype showed up just a few times. The chain joins TRBV20-1 to TRBJ1-4, with a possible D match to TRBD1 (5 bases). This CDR3 is built from 13 residues. The germline V gene has CDR1 DFQATT and CDR2 SNEGSKA (reference sequence). V was cut by 4 bases and J by 4 bases, with 10 bases left in between. CDR3 sequence reads: CSATGTDNEKLFF. DNA of the CDR3: TGCAGTGCTACCGGGACCGATAATGAAAAACTGTTTTTT.

About this clonotype itself: A much larger clonotype is one base distant, so this may be a read error. The genes are TRBV24-1 and TRBJ1-4; possible D gene TRBD1, 6 bases. Germline V gene data show CDR1 as KGHDR and CDR2 as SFDVKD. There are 20 residues in the CDR3. CDR3 sequence reads: CAASDLPPGTPNLTNEKLFF. The DNA for the CDR3 is TGTGCCGCCAGTGATTTGCCCCCGGGGACACCGAATTTAACTAATGAAAAACTGTTTTTT.

Many counts were recorded for this clonotype. This sequence joins TRBV20-1 and TRBJ2-1, with 10 nucleotides matching TRBD1. There are 14 residues in the CDR3. V shed 5 bases, J shed 12 bases, and the junction held 13 bases outside the gene matches. CDR1 is DFQATT, CDR2 SNEGSKA, per germline (reference sequence). CDR3 amino acids: CSAPGQGTVSLQFF. CDR3 bases: TGCAGTGCTCCGGGACAGGGGACCGTCTCTTTGCAGTTCTTC.

This clonotype has more than one count but fewer than ten. This CDR3 is CASAQIETGELFF. For the CDR3, the DNA is TGTGCCAGCGCACAAATAGAGACCGGGGAGCTGTTTTTT. This chain uses TRBV7-9 with TRBJ2-2, with unresolved D. Per the germline V gene, CDR1 is SEHNR and CDR2 is FQNEAQ (reference sequence). The CDR3 is 13 residues long. Trimming stripped 8 bases from V and 5 bases from J, with 12 bases between.

In its sample, this clonotype was seen many times. This sequence joins TRBV4-1 and TRBJ1-5; tentatively, D is TRBD1 (5 bases). Per the germline V gene, CDR1 is MGHRA and CDR2 is YSYEKL. This CDR3 comprises 17 residues. Trimming took 0 bases from V and 1 from J, leaving 13 bases between them. The CDR3 bases are TGCGCCAGCAGCCAAGATCCGGGGGGGTCAAGCAATCAGCCCCAGCATTTT. Amino acids: CASSQDPGGSSNQPQHF.

In this sample, this clonotype turned up many times. This rearrangement joins TRBV3-1 to TRBJ2-5; D call uncertain. The CDR3 extends over 12 amino acids. Germline loops: CDR1 LGHDT, CDR2 YNNKEL (reference sequence). V gave up 1 base and J gave up 7 bases, with 7 bases separating them. The CDR3 protein is CASSQGWGTQYF. CDR3 DNA: TGTGCCAGCAGCCAAGGGTGGGGGACCCAGTACTTC.

In this sample, this clonotype turned up many times. The V call is TRBV18, the J call TRBJ1-1; 7 bases map to TRBD1. Trimming removed 3 bases from V and 4 bases from J; junction bases left unmatched: 5. The germline gives CDR1 KGHSH, CDR2 LQKENI. The CDR3 has 14 residues. The CDR3 DNA is TGTGCCAGCTCACCGGCAGGGGGTGGCACTGAAGCTTTCTTT. Its protein is CASSPAGGGTEAFF. The complete variable domain, with remaining parts taken from reference TRBV18 and TRBJ1-1, reads NAGVMQNPRHLVRRRGQEARLRCSPMKGHSHVYWYRQLPEEGLKFMVYLQKENIIDESGMPKERFSAEFPKEGPSILRIQQVVRGDSAAYFCASSPAGGGTEAFFGQGTRLTVV.

This clonotype has ten or more counts. The CDR3 sequence: CATSEQDSEQFF. In DNA, the CDR3 is TGTGCCACCAGTGAACAGGACTCGGAGCAGTTCTTC. V gene TRBV24-1 combines with J gene TRBJ2-1; D might be TRBD1 or TRBD2, each matching 5 bases. The CDR3 sequence is 12 residues long. Germline values: CDR1 KGHDR, CDR2 SFDVKD. Trimming took off 4 bases at V and 10 bases at J, with 10 bases between the two ends.

This clonotype was picked up many times. The chain recombines TRBV5-1 with TRBJ1-1, with 8 bases lining up with TRBD1. V lost 0 bases to trimming and J lost 6 bases; unmatched junction nucleotides: 4. Germline assignment: CDR1 SGHRS and CDR2 YFSETQ. The CDR3 loop spans 14 amino acids. The CDR3 here is CASSLGQGAAEAFF. CDR3 DNA sequence: TGCGCCAGCAGCTTGGGGCAGGGGGCGGCTGAAGCTTTCTTT.

This clonotype was counted ten times or more. The chain employs TRBV18 and TRBJ2-1, with D perhaps matching TRBD2 (6 bases). Germline V lookup: CDR1 KGHSH, CDR2 LQKENI. This CDR3 has 15 amino acids. Trimming removed 3 bases at V and 1 base at J, with 10 bases between. The CDR3: CASSPGLQSYNEQFF. The CDR3 DNA is TGTGCCAGCTCACCGGGACTTCAATCCTACAATGAGCAGTTCTTC.

This clonotype was seen repeatedly, ten times or more. This chain links TRBV30 with TRBJ2-2; no clear D. Trimming removed 1 base from V and 1 base from J, with 4 bases in between. Germline CDR1 and CDR2: GTSNPN and SVGIG (reference sequence). The CDR3 totals 13 residues. CDR3 in DNA: TGTGCCTGGAGTGGAGGGAACACCGGGGAGCTGTTTTTT. Residues: CAWSGGNTGELFF.